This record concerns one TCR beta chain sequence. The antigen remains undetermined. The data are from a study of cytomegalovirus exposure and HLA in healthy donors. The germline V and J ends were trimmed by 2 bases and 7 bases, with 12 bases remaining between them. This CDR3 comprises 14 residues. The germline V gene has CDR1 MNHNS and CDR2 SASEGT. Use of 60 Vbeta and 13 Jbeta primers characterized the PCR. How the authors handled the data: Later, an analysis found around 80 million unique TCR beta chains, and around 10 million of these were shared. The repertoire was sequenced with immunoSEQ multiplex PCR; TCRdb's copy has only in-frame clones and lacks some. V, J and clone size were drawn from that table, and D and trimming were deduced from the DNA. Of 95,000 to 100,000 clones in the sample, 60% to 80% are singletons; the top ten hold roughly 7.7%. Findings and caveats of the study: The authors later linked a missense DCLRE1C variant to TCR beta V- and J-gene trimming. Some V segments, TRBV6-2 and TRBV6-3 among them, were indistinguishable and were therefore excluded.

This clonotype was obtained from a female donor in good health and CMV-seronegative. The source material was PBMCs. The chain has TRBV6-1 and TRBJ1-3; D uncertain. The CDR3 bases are TGTGCCAGCAGTGAAAGAGGGCTAAGCAACACCATATATTTT. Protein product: CASSERGLSNTIYF.